Reported below is one T cell receptor (beta chain). Original methodology: By means of reference gene primer amplification, nucleated cell counts were estimated. The table came from immunoSEQ multiplex PCR; TCRdb's copy has only in-frame clones and leaves some out. The DNA was the basis for D and trimming; V, J and clone size are from that table. This sample has 140,000 or so clones, with about four fifths found just once. These data are taken from a study of blood T cell repertoires in COVID-19. Study context: The cDNA or gDNA used as material had been derived from T cells, B-cell-depleted T cells, or PBMCs.

The CDR3 is made up of 15 amino acids. The J segment lost 0 bases and the V segment lost 5 bases, leaving 2 bases of the junction unmatched. The V gene's germline CDR1 is SGHTA and CDR2 FQGNSA. The chain has TRBV7-2 and TRBJ1-4; 8 nucleotides agree with TRBD1. The sequence derives from a man aged 65 to 85 who had recovered from COVID-19. The sample taken for sequencing was peripheral blood. The CDR3 protein is CASSLDRATNEKLFF. The CDR3 DNA sequence: TGTGCCAGCAGCCTGGACAGGGCAACTAATGAAAAACTGTTTTTT. The complete variable domain, with remaining parts taken from reference TRBV7-2 and TRBJ1-4, reads GAGVSQSPSNKVTEKGKDVELRCDPISGHTALYWYRQSLGQGLEFLIYFQGNSAPDKSGLPSDRFSAERTGGSVSTLTIQRTQQEDSAVYLCASSLDRATNEKLFFGSGTQLSVL.